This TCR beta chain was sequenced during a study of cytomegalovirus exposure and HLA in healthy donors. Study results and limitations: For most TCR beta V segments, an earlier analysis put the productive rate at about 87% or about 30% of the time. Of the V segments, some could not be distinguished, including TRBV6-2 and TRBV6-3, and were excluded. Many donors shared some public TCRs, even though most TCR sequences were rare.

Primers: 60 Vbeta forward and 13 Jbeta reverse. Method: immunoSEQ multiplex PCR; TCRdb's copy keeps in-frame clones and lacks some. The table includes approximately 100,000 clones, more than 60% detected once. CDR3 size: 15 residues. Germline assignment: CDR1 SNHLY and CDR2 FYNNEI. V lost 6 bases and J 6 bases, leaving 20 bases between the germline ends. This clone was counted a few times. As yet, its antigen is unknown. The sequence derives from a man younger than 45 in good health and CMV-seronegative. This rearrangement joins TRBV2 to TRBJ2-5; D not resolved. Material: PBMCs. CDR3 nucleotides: TGTGCCAGCAGCCCGACGGCAGGCAAGGCACAGACCCAGTACTTC. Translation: CASSPTAGKAQTQYF.